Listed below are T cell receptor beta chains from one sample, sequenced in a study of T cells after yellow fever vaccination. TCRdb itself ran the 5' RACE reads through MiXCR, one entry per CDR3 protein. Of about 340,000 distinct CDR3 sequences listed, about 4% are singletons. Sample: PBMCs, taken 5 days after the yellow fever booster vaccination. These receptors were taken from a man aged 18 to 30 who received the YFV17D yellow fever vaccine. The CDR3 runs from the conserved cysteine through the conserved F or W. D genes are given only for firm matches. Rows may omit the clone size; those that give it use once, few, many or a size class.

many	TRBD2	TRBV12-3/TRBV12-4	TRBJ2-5	TGTGCCAGCAGTTTGGCGGGGGGGAGAGAGACCCAGTACTTC	CASSLAGGRETQYF
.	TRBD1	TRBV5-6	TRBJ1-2	TGTGCCAGCAGCAAACCGGGACAGGGGCCAGCTAACTATGGCTACACCTTC	CASSKPGQGPANYGYTF
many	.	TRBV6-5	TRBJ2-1	TGTGCCAGCACTGAGGACGGGAATCGGCAGTTCTTC	CASTEDGNRQFF
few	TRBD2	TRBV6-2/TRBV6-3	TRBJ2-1	TGTGCCAGCGAGCGGGGGGACGAGCAGTTCTTC	CASERGDEQFF
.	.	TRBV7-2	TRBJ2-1	TGTGCCAGCAGCTTAAACACCTACAATGAGCAGTTCTTC	CASSLNTYNEQFF
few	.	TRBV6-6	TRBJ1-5	TGTGCCAGCAGTCCCCCCCCCAGGAGGTTTGGTCAGCCCCAGCATTTT	CASSPPPRRFGQPQHF
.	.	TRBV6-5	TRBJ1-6	TGTGCCAGCAGTCCTCAAGCGGGGGTCCGGCATTCACCCCTCCACTTT	CASSPQAGVRHSPLHF
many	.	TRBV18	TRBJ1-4	TGTGCCAGCTCACCACCCCGACCTAATGAAAAACTGTTTTTT	CASSPPRPNEKLFF
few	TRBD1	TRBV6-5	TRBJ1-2	TGTGCCAGCAGCCGAGGACAGGCCCGGTCTAACTATGGCTACACCTTC	CASSRGQARSNYGYTF
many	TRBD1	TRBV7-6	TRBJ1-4	TGTGCCAGCAGCCAGGGACAGGGGAATGAAAAACTGTTTTTT	CASSQGQGNEKLFF
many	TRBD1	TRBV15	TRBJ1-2	TGTGCCACCAGCATCCCAGGGGACAGGGGGGCCTATGGCTACACCTTC	CATSIPGDRGAYGYTF
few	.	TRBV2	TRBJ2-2	TGTGCCAGCAGTTTCTACACGAACACCGGGGAGCTGTTTTTT	CASSFYTNTGELFF
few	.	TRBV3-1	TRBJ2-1	TGTGCCAGCAGCCACACAGGGATAGGCTACAATGAGCAGTTCTTC	CASSHTGIGYNEQFF
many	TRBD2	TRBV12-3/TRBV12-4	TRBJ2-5	TGTGCCAGCAGTTCGTGGGGTCGACAGGGCGGGCTAGCGGGGGGCAATCGACAAGAGACCCAGTACTTC	CASSSWGRQGGLAGGNRQETQYF
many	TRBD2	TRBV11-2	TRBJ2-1	TGTGCCAGCAGCTTAGTCCGGGGGGGCTACAATGAGCAGTTCTTC	CASSLVRGGYNEQFF
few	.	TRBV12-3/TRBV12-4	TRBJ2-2	TGTGCCAGCAGTTTAGCGCAGGGCCTCCACGGGGGCGGGGAGCTGTTTTTT	CASSLAQGLHGGGELFF
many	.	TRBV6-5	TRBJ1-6	TGTGCCAGTCGGGTAGGGGTGAGTTCACCCCTCCACTTT	CASRVGVSSPLHF
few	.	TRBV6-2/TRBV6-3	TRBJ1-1	TGTGCCAGCAGCCCCAGGGACGCCTACACTGAAGCTTTCTTT	CASSPRDAYTEAFF
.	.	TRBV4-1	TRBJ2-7	TGCGCCAGCAGCCCCCGACAGGCTCCAGAGCAGTACTTC	CASSPRQAPEQYF
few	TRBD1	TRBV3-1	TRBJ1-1	TGTGCCAGCAGCCCGCACCCACAGGGGTTCGGCACTGAAGCTTTCTTT	CASSPHPQGFGTEAFF
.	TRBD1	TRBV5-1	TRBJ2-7	TGCGCCAGCAGGATCGGGACAGGGGGCCACGAGCAGTACTTC	CASRIGTGGHEQYF
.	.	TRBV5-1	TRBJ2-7	TGCGCCAGCAGGGCCGGGACTGGGGCCTACGAGCAGTACTTC	CASRAGTGAYEQYF
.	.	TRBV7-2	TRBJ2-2	TGTGCCAGCAGCCTTAATTCGGGGGACGCCGGGGAGCTGTTTTTT	CASSLNSGDAGELFF
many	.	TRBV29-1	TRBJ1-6	TGCAGCGTGTCGATAGGACGAGGGGATAATTCACCCCTCCACTTT	CSVSIGRGDNSPLHF
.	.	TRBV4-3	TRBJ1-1	TGCGCCAGCAGCCAAGGGACTTCGAACACTGAAGCTTTCTTT	CASSQGTSNTEAFF
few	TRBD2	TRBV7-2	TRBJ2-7	TGTGCCAGCAGCCAACATAGCGGGGGGGGGCTGGAGCAGTACTTC	CASSQHSGGGLEQYF
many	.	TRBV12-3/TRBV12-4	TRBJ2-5	TGTGCCAGCAGTTTAGTGAGTGGTGGAGGACCTTCAGCGGCGGGGCTCCAAGAGACCCAGTACTTC	CASSLVSGGGPSAAGLQETQYF
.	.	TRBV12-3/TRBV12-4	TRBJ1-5	TGTGCCAGCAGTTTATCCGTTAATCAGCCCCAGCATTTT	CASSLSVNQPQHF
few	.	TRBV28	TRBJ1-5	TGTGCCAGCAGTTTATTCCGGGGCCAGCCCCAGCATTTT	CASSLFRGQPQHF
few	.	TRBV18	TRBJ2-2	TGTGCCAGCTCACAACTTGGACCCCTCTGGGAGCTGTTTTTT	CASSQLGPLWELFF